This is a list of T cell receptor beta chains from one sample in a study of beta chain features in type 1 diabetes. Here immunoSEQ multiplex PCR was the method, and the copy in TCRdb shows in-frame clones only, minus some. The sample lists a few hundred thousand clones; 10% to 15% were seen once. The specimen sequenced was naive CD4+ T cells from blood. These receptor sequences come from a man between 18 and 29 years old in good health. The CDR3 runs from the conserved cysteine through the conserved F or W. The order of the fields is CDR3 DNA, CDR3 protein, V gene, clone size, J gene, D gene. A D gene is named only where the DNA matches it firmly. Clone sizes are given selectively: once, few, many, or a class where the clone is expanded.

DNA: TGTGCCAGCTCACCGGTTCTAAGCAGGGGCTCCTACAATGAGCAGTTCTTC
CDR3: CASSPVLSRGSYNEQFF
V: TRBV18
size: few
J: TRBJ2-1
D: NA

DNA: TGTGCCAGCACCCGGGGGACTACCTACGAGCAGTACTTC
CDR3: CASTRGTTYEQYF
V: TRBV6-5
size: few
J: TRBJ2-7
D: TRBD2

DNA: TGTGCCAGCAGACCCCCAGGTGCTGAAAAACTGTTTTTT
CDR3: CASRPPGAEKLFF
V: TRBV6-5
size: NA
J: TRBJ1-4
D: NA

DNA: TGTGCCAGCAACCAAGACAGGCATTACACTGAAGCTTTCTTT
CDR3: CASNQDRHYTEAFF
V: TRBV28
size: NA
J: TRBJ1-1
D: NA

DNA: TGTGCCAGCAGCAACCCAGGGGAGAGGTCCTACAATGAGCAGTTCTTC
CDR3: CASSNPGERSYNEQFF
V: TRBV21-1
size: few
J: TRBJ2-1
D: NA

DNA: TGTGCCATGAGGGACCCGACAGGGGAGGCTGGAAACACCATATATTTT
CDR3: CAMRDPTGEAGNTIYF
V: TRBV10-3
size: NA
J: TRBJ1-3
D: TRBD1

DNA: TGTGCCAGCAGCTCGCCACTAGCGGGGGGGAGAGAGACCCAGTACTTC
CDR3: CASSSPLAGGRETQYF
V: TRBV5-4
size: few
J: TRBJ2-5
D: TRBD2

DNA: TGTGCCAGCAGTCCTACTAGCGGACTGGGTGAGCAGTTCTTC
CDR3: CASSPTSGLGEQFF
V: TRBV2
size: few
J: TRBJ2-1
D: TRBD2

DNA: TGCGCCAGCAGCTTGGGGGACACAAACTATGGCTACACCTTC
CDR3: CASSLGDTNYGYTF
V: TRBV5-1
size: NA
J: TRBJ1-2
D: NA

DNA: TGCGCCAGCAGCTTGGTGGGACAGGTCACCTACGAGCAGTACTTC
CDR3: CASSLVGQVTYEQYF
V: TRBV5-1
size: NA
J: TRBJ2-7
D: TRBD1

DNA: TGTGCCAGTAGTACCCTCAGGGGCGGGAACATTCAGTACTTC
CDR3: CASSTLRGGNIQYF
V: TRBV19
size: NA
J: TRBJ2-4
D: NA

DNA: TGTGCCAGCAGCCAAGATACGACTCCGGGGGGAAAAAACATTCAGTACTTC
CDR3: CASSQDTTPGGKNIQYF
V: TRBV4-2
size: few
J: TRBJ2-4
D: TRBD2

DNA: TGTGCCAGCAGCTTTGACAGGGGGAACACTGAAGCTTTCTTT
CDR3: CASSFDRGNTEAFF
V: TRBV7-2
size: NA
J: TRBJ1-1
D: TRBD1

DNA: TGTGCCAGCATGAGGGAAAGCACAGATACGCAGTATTTT
CDR3: CASMRESTDTQYF
V: TRBV6-1
size: NA
J: TRBJ2-3
D: NA

DNA: TGTGCCAGCAGCTTATTTAGTCTAGATACGCAGTATTTT
CDR3: CASSLFSLDTQYF
V: TRBV7-3
size: NA
J: TRBJ2-3
D: NA

DNA: TGTGCCAGCTGCCGAGCAGGGGAAAAACTGTTTTTT
CDR3: CASCRAGEKLFF
V: TRBV19
size: NA
J: TRBJ1-4
D: NA

DNA: TGTGCCAGCAGCTTAGTTGGGGCCACCGACAGACCCACAGATACGCAGTATTTT
CDR3: CASSLVGATDRPTDTQYF
V: TRBV7-9
size: NA
J: TRBJ2-3
D: NA

DNA: TGTGCCAGCAGTTCGAGACAGGGCGCTAACTATGGCTACACCTTC
CDR3: CASSSRQGANYGYTF
V: TRBV27
size: few
J: TRBJ1-2
D: TRBD1

DNA: TGCGCCAGCAGCCAAGATCCCCGAGGACTGTACAATGAGCAGTTCTTC
CDR3: CASSQDPRGLYNEQFF
V: TRBV4-3
size: NA
J: TRBJ2-1
D: NA

DNA: TGTGCCAGCAGCGCACGACAGGGTACTGATGGCTACACCTTC
CDR3: CASSARQGTDGYTF
V: TRBV7-2
size: NA
J: TRBJ1-2
D: TRBD1

DNA: TGTGCCAGCAGCAGTCGCGGGGGGCCGCCCTCCTACGAGCAGTACTTC
CDR3: CASSSRGGPPSYEQYF
V: TRBV7-3
size: few
J: TRBJ2-7
D: TRBD2

DNA: TGCAGCGTTGGTGGGGCGCCCACAGATACGCAGTATTTT
CDR3: CSVGGAPTDTQYF
V: TRBV29-1
size: NA
J: TRBJ2-3
D: NA

DNA: TGTGCCAGCAGCCCCCGGGGGGTTAGCAGCGGGGAGCTGTTTTTT
CDR3: CASSPRGVSSGELFF
V: TRBV7-3
size: NA
J: TRBJ2-2
D: TRBD2

DNA: TGTGCCAGCAGGAGAGGTCTGGCTGGGGCCAACGTCCTGACTTTC
CDR3: CASRRGLAGANVLTF
V: TRBV27
size: few
J: TRBJ2-6
D: NA

DNA: TGCGCCAGCAGCCTGACAGGGCTGGAGCAGTACTTC
CDR3: CASSLTGLEQYF
V: TRBV4-1
size: NA
J: TRBJ2-7
D: TRBD1

DNA: TGTGCCAGCAGTGATGTCCGGGACAGGGGACAGTACGAGCAGTACTTC
CDR3: CASSDVRDRGQYEQYF
V: TRBV6-4
size: NA
J: TRBJ2-7
D: TRBD1

DNA: TGTGCCAGCAGTGACACAAAACAGGGGGGGATTATAGCTTTCTTT
CDR3: CASSDTKQGGIIAFF
V: TRBV6-4
size: few
J: TRBJ1-1
D: TRBD1

DNA: TGTGCCAGCAGCCCCCGACAGGGTCAAGAGACCCAGTACTTC
CDR3: CASSPRQGQETQYF
V: TRBV7-9
size: NA
J: TRBJ2-5
D: TRBD1

DNA: TGCGCCAGCAGCTTGGGTCGGACAGGGGGCGCCTTGGAGACCCAGTACTTC
CDR3: CASSLGRTGGALETQYF
V: TRBV5-1
size: NA
J: TRBJ2-5
D: TRBD1

DNA: TGTGCCAGCAGCCGGGACAGCTACCAAGAGACCCAGTACTTC
CDR3: CASSRDSYQETQYF
V: TRBV14
size: many
J: TRBJ2-5
D: TRBD1

DNA: TGTGCCTGGAGTGGAAATTATGAGGCTGGGTTCTTC
CDR3: CAWSGNYEAGFF
V: TRBV30
size: NA
J: TRBJ2-1
D: NA

DNA: TGTGCCAGCAGCTTACTCGGGGGAGAGCAGTTCTTC
CDR3: CASSLLGGEQFF
V: TRBV7-3
size: NA
J: TRBJ2-1
D: NA

DNA: TGTGCCATCACGGTACCTGGGGTTGCGGGGAACACTGAAGCTTTCTTT
CDR3: CAITVPGVAGNTEAFF
V: TRBV7-9
size: NA
J: TRBJ1-1
D: NA

DNA: TGTGCCATCAATGACAGGGGATCCACTGAAGCTTTCTTT
CDR3: CAINDRGSTEAFF
V: TRBV10-3
size: few
J: TRBJ1-1
D: TRBD1

DNA: TGTGCCAGCAGTTACTCGGCAGGGTGGAGCAATCAGCCCCAGCATTTT
CDR3: CASSYSAGWSNQPQHF
V: TRBV6-6
size: NA
J: TRBJ1-5
D: NA

DNA: TGTGCCAGCAGCTTCAACGGAGGGATAGAGACCCAGTACTTC
CDR3: CASSFNGGIETQYF
V: TRBV7-2
size: few
J: TRBJ2-5
D: NA

DNA: TGTGCCAGCAGTTTACTTGGGGAGGGAGGTCTCTATGGCTACACCTTC
CDR3: CASSLLGEGGLYGYTF
V: TRBV28
size: NA
J: TRBJ1-2
D: NA

DNA: TGTGCCAGCAGCTTAGCTGGGGCTTATGGCTACACCTTC
CDR3: CASSLAGAYGYTF
V: TRBV7-2
size: NA
J: TRBJ1-2
D: NA

DNA: TGTGCCAGCAGCCCCCCCCCAGGGGGCTACTATGGCTACACCTTC
CDR3: CASSPPPGGYYGYTF
V: TRBV13
size: NA
J: TRBJ1-2
D: TRBD1

DNA: TGTGCCAGCAGCTTAGCCCTGGACAGGGCGGGTCAGCCCCAGCATTTT
CDR3: CASSLALDRAGQPQHF
V: TRBV7-2
size: few
J: TRBJ1-5
D: TRBD1